Described below is a single T cell receptor beta chain sequence and its context. Its antigen remains unidentified. The entry originates in a study of cytomegalovirus exposure and HLA in healthy donors. General study results and limits: Follow-up analysis found HLA locus-dependent TCR association rates, highest for DRB1 and lowest for HLA-C.

The study ran its PCR with 60 Vbeta and 13 Jbeta primers. Libraries were prepared by immunoSEQ multiplex PCR; TCRdb keeps only in-frame clonotypes and omits some of them. The table lists roughly 190,000 clones, about 70% of them singletons. CDR1 and CDR2 from the germline V gene are SGHNT and YYREEE (reference sequence). Trimming at V came to 4 bases and at J to 6 bases, leaving 10 bases not matched to a gene. The CDR3 has 16 amino acids. The clonotype comes from a woman younger than 45 in good health and CMV-seronegative. Sequenced: PBMCs. The chain joins TRBV5-4 to TRBJ2-7, with 13 bases that match TRBD2. CDR3 DNA: TGTGCCAGCAGCAGAGGACTAGCGGGGGACCCCTCCGAGCAGTACTTC. As protein: CASSRGLAGDPSEQYF.